A single sample is the source of the 20 T cell receptor beta chains below, sequenced in a study of T-cell reconstitution after alpha-beta-depleted transplantation in children. Unique molecular identifiers were incorporated when the TCRbeta library was constructed. MiXCR, applied by TCRdb to the PCR reads, yields one record per CDR3 protein. The data show about 200,000 distinct CDR3 sequences, roughly 6.3% seen once. Here the sequenced sample was PBMCs, taken before TCRalphabeta/CD19-depleted stem cell transplant. These receptors were obtained from a girl younger than two with combined immunodeficiency, due to receive a stem cell transplant.

This clonotype has a count of ten or more. The chain recombines TRBV10-3 with TRBJ2-1; TRBD2 matches 10 bases. Germline loops: CDR1 ENHRY, CDR2 SYGVKD. With V trimmed by 2 bases and J by 4 bases, 17 bases remained unmatched. The CDR3 consists of 20 residues. The CDR3 sequence: CAISEPGLSGRTFPYNEQFF. The CDR3 region has the DNA TGTGCCATCAGTGAGCCGGGCCTTAGCGGGAGGACCTTTCCTTACAATGAGCAGTTCTTC.

The sample holds many counts of this clonotype. The chain recombines TRBV5-1 with TRBJ2-7; no firm D call. The CDR3 is 13 residues long. V was pared by 0 bases and J by 2 bases, with 6 bases between. Germline V CDR1 and CDR2: SGHRS, YFSETQ. The CDR3 protein is CASSLDVPYEQYF. The CDR3 DNA reads TGCGCCAGCAGCTTGGACGTTCCCTACGAGCAGTACTTC.

This clonotype showed up many times. The rearrangement joins TRBV28 to TRBJ2-7; the D is unclear. This CDR3 comprises 12 residues. The germline V gene encodes CDR1 MDHEN and CDR2 SYDVKM. Trimming left V 6 bases short and J 2 bases short, with 8 bases between. The CDR3 DNA follows: TGTGCCAGCAGCCGAGACCCCTACGAGCAGTACTTC. Protein: CASSRDPYEQYF.

This clonotype was seen many times. V and J are TRBV20-1 and TRBJ1-4; D perhaps matches TRBD1 (5 bases). The V and J ends lost 6 bases and 4 bases respectively, with 9 bases between them. CDR1 is DFQATT and CDR2 is SNEGSKA in the germline V gene (reference sequence). This CDR3 comprises 12 residues. CDR3 sequence reads: CSARDDNEKLFF. CDR3 sequence (DNA): TGCAGTGCCCGGGACGATAATGAAAAACTGTTTTTT.

The chain's CDR3 is CASSTRVRDGYTF. In DNA form, the CDR3 reads TGTGCCAGCAGCACCAGGGTTCGGGATGGCTACACCTTC. The J gene is TRBJ1-2, the V gene TRBV28, with D perhaps TRBD1 (5 bases). CDR1 MDHEN and CDR2 SYDVKM come from the germline V gene. V lost 6 bases to trimming and J lost 6 bases, with 14 bases between them. This CDR3 spans 13 amino acids.

This clonotype came up many times. One end of the junction does not line up with germline, which may come from a read error. The genes are TRBV7-7 and TRBJ2-5; D is tentatively TRBD1 or TRBD2 (5 bases each). Germline CDR1 reads SSHAT; CDR2 reads FNYEAQ (reference sequence). CDR3 size: 14 residues. The CDR3 region is CASSTGTAQETQYF. CDR3 sequence (DNA): TGTGCTAGCAGCACCGGGACGGCCCAAGAGACCCAGTACTTC.

This clonotype was seen repeatedly, ten times or more. The junction and the germline gene differ at one end; a read error may be behind it. This sequence joins TRBV12-3 or TRBV12-4 and TRBJ2-1; tentatively, D is TRBD1 (5 bases). The CDR3 runs 13 residues. CDR3 residues: CASSSSRARVMIF. DNA of the CDR3: TGTGCCAGCAGCTCGTCCAGGGCGAGAGTAATGATCTTC.

This clonotype was counted at least ten times. The CDR3 DNA reads as TGTGCCAGCAGCTACCGGACTAGCGGGGGGCTCTACAATGAGCAGTTCTTC. Its protein product is CASSYRTSGGLYNEQFF. The chain couples TRBV7-3 to TRBJ2-1; 14 positions agree with TRBD2. The germline CDR1 and CDR2 sequences are SGHTA and FQGTGA. This CDR3 contains 17 residues. The ends lost 4 bases at V and 3 bases at J; junction bases unmatched: 5.

This clonotype was seen a handful of times. The chain uses TRBV14 and TRBJ2-7; 7 nucleotides line up with TRBD1. Germline CDR1 reads SGHDN; CDR2 reads FVKESK. Trimming took 2 bases from V and 0 from J; bases not matched to a gene: 10. The CDR3 covers 17 residues. The CDR3 DNA follows: TGTGCCAGCAGCCAAAAGACAGGGTACAGCCACTCCTACGAGCAGTACTTC. Translating gives CASSQKTGYSHSYEQYF.

This clonotype was counted many times. The V gene is TRBV5-1, the J gene TRBJ1-4, with unresolved D. CDR3 size: 14 residues. Trimming cost V 4 bases and J 8 bases, with 15 bases left between them. Looked up from germline, CDR1 is SGHRS and CDR2 is YFSETQ. The CDR3: CASSLSWEDEKLFF. In DNA form, the CDR3 reads TGCGCCAGCAGCCTGAGCTGGGAGGACGAAAAACTGTTTTTT. Complete variable domain (other parts from reference TRBV5-1 and TRBJ1-4): KAGVTQTPRYLIKTRGQQVTLSCSPISGHRSVSWYQQTPGQGLQFLFEYFSETQRNKGNFPGRFSGRQFSNSRSEMNVSTLELGDSALYLCASSLSWEDEKLFFGSGTQLSVL.

This clonotype was found many times. This chain uses TRBV10-3 with TRBJ2-7; maybe TRBD2 (6 bases). Germline V gene lookup returns CDR1 ENHRY and CDR2 SYGVKD. This CDR3 spans 15 amino acids. Trimming left V 3 bases short and J 4 bases short, with 16 bases between. The CDR3 region is CAISEGPSGRYEQYF. CDR3 coding DNA: TGTGCCATCAGTGAAGGACCGAGCGGGCGGTACGAGCAGTACTTC.

In this sample, this clonotype turned up many times. The chain's CDR3 is CSARAGLVLYEQYF. CDR3 bases: TGCAGTGCTAGGGCGGGGCTAGTTCTCTACGAGCAGTACTTC. The genes are TRBV20-1 and TRBJ2-7, with TRBD2 as a possible D gene (6 bases). V shed 3 bases and J shed 3 bases, with 15 bases lying between them. The germline V gene encodes CDR1 DFQATT and CDR2 SNEGSKA (reference sequence). CDR3 length equals 14 residues.

Turning to this clonotype: Since a much larger clone is just one base distant, this may be a read error. The chain uses TRBV7-9 and TRBJ1-5, with no clear D. Germline V gene lookup returns CDR1 SEHNR and CDR2 FQNEAQ (reference sequence). The CDR3 runs to 14 residues. In DNA, the CDR3 is TGTTCCAGCAGCTTAGGCGGGGGCAATCAGCCCCAGCATTTT. Translated, it gives CSSSLGGGNQPQHF.

There are many counts of this clonotype. DNA for the CDR3: TGTGCCAGCAGCTTCGGGGGGGCACACAATGAGCAGTTCTTC. Translating it yields CASSFGGAHNEQFF. J is TRBJ2-1 and V is TRBV11-3; the match to TRBD2 covers 8 bases. Germline V CDR1 and CDR2: SGHNT, YENEEA. V was pared by 3 bases and J by 5 bases, with 3 bases of the junction left unmatched. This CDR3 region has 14 residues.

Ten or more counts support this clonotype. The chain couples TRBV7-9 to TRBJ1-2, with D unresolved. Trimming left V 1 base short and J 3 bases short, with 9 bases between. The CDR3 is 14 residues long. The germline CDR1 and CDR2 sequences are SEHNR and FQNEAQ (reference sequence). The CDR3 sequence: CASSLDGGYYGYTF. As DNA, the CDR3 is TGTGCCAGCAGCTTAGACGGAGGCTACTATGGCTACACCTTC.

This clonotype was seen at least ten times. The V call is TRBV27, the J call TRBJ2-1; D might be TRBD2 (6 bases). V lost 4 bases and J 0 bases, leaving 10 bases between the germline ends. Germline CDR1 MNHEY, CDR2 SMNVEV (reference sequence). The CDR3 loop spans 15 amino acids. This chain's CDR3 is CASSYGGDSYNEQFF. The CDR3 nucleotides read TGTGCCAGCAGTTACGGCGGGGACTCCTACAATGAGCAGTTCTTC.

There are many counts of this clonotype. V usage is TRBV7-9 and J usage is TRBJ2-7; D may be TRBD1 or TRBD2 (6 bases each). Trimming stripped 1 base from V and 0 bases from J, with 13 bases between. Germline CDR1 and CDR2: SEHNR and FQNEAQ (reference sequence). The CDR3 is made up of 16 amino acids. CDR3 DNA: TGTGCCAGCAGCTTAGTAGGAGGGGGGAGCTCCTACGAGCAGTACTTC. Residues: CASSLVGGGSSYEQYF.

This clonotype came up many times. This chain connects TRBV6-2 or TRBV6-3 to TRBJ2-1; 7 nucleotides line up with TRBD2. V lost 3 bases to trimming and J lost 4 bases; unmatched junction nucleotides: 12. The CDR3 is 17 residues long. Germline CDR1 and CDR2: MNHEY and SVGEGT. Here the CDR3 DNA reads TGTGCCAGCAGTTATGGGCCAAGAGAGCGGGGTTACAATGAGCAGTTCTTC. Translation: CASSYGPRERGYNEQFF.

This clonotype was seen more than once but under ten times. V gene TRBV5-4 combines with J gene TRBJ2-1; TRBD2 agrees at 12 bases. The germline V gene has CDR1 SGHNT and CDR2 YYREEE (reference sequence). CDR3 length: 14 residues. V was pared by 0 bases and J by 15 bases, with 7 bases of the junction left unmatched. CDR3 amino acids: CASSLDLAGGVRFF. The CDR3 coding sequence is TGTGCCAGCAGCTTGGACCTAGCGGGGGGGGTTCGGTTCTTC.

At least ten counts were recorded for this clonotype. The chain is built from TRBV7-2 and TRBJ2-3; D unresolved. The CDR3 runs 15 residues. The germline V gene has CDR1 SGHTA and CDR2 FQGNSA. Trimming left V 0 bases short and J 3 bases short, with 10 bases between. The CDR3 spells CASSLAPLGTDTQYF. The CDR3 bases are TGTGCCAGCAGCTTAGCGCCTCTCGGGACAGATACGCAGTATTTT.